This T cell receptor (beta chain) emerged from a study of OX40 agonist ivuxolimab in advanced cancers. Study-wide findings and caveats: The mean number of expanded clones was higher in CD8+ T cells than in CD4+.

With 5 bases clipped from V and 3 bases from J, the junction kept 8 bases outside the gene matches. This CDR3 is built from 16 residues. Looked up from germline, CDR1 is SGHAT and CDR2 is FQNNGV. With respect to this clone: Its matching antigen is unknown.

Method: immunoSEQ multiplex PCR; TCRdb's copy keeps in-frame clones and lacks some. Of roughly 80,000 clones listed, roughly 91% are singletons. The sample consisted of CD4+ or CD8+ T cells sorted from blood, taken in a trial of the OX40 agonist ivuxolimab. The clonotype comes from an adult with an advanced solid tumor such as melanoma, head and neck, liver or kidney cancer. V gene TRBV11-2 combines with J gene TRBJ2-1; TRBD2 matches at 9 bases. CDR3 nucleotide sequence: TGTGCCAGCAGCCCCCATAGCGGGAGTTTCTACAATGAGCAGTTCTTC. Its translation is CASSPHSGSFYNEQFF.